The rows below give T cell receptor beta chains drawn from one sample of a study of identical twins. TCRdb re-derived calls from the 5' RACE reads in MiXCR, one entry per CDR3 protein. Of about 730,000 distinct CDR3 sequences listed, about 20% were seen once; the top ten hold 4% to 5.5%. The same data also went into a second study, on T cells expressing NK-cell markers.

Sequencing used PBMCs. These receptors were taken from a woman between 18 and 29 years old in good health. CDR3s include the opening cysteine and the closing phenylalanine or tryptophan. D genes are given only for firm matches. Clone size appears in some rows only: once, few, many, or a class for an expanded clone.

d_gene	v_gene	abundance	j_gene	CDR3nt	CDR3aa
.	TRBV29-1	few	TRBJ1-1	TGCAGCGTTGAACGGGGGGGGGCTGAAGCTTTCTTT	CSVERGGAEAFF
.	TRBV3-1	.	TRBJ1-6	TGTGCCAGCAGCCAATCGGTGGCAGCTAATTCACCCCTCCACTTT	CASSQSVAANSPLHF
.	TRBV7-2	.	TRBJ2-1	TGTGCCAGCAGCCGCGACCCGAGCTCCTACAATGAGCAGTTCTTC	CASSRDPSSYNEQFF
TRBD2	TRBV7-2	few	TRBJ2-7	TGTGCCAGCAGCCCCCCTGGAGCGGGAGTGCTCGAGCAGTACTTC	CASSPPGAGVLEQYF
TRBD2	TRBV6-2/TRBV6-3	.	TRBJ2-7	TGTGCCAGCAGTTACCCAAACAGCGGGGGGAGCTCCTACGAGCAGTACTTC	CASSYPNSGGSSYEQYF
.	TRBV5-8	.	TRBJ2-5	TGTGCCAGCAGGTCGGTCTGGGGTAAACAAGAGACCCAGTACTTC	CASRSVWGKQETQYF
TRBD1	TRBV2	few	TRBJ2-1	TGTGCCAGTACTTCGACAGGGGGGTACAATGAGCAGTTCTTC	CASTSTGGYNEQFF
TRBD2	TRBV7-9	.	TRBJ2-7	TGTGCCAGCAGCAAAGATAGCGGGAGCCGGGGCTACGAGCAGTACTTC	CASSKDSGSRGYEQYF
TRBD1	TRBV6-1	few	TRBJ1-4	TGTGCCAGCAGTGCTCGCGGGACAGGGTGGGAAAAACTGTTTTTT	CASSARGTGWEKLFF
.	TRBV4-3	many	TRBJ2-2	TGCGCCAGCAGCCAAGTAGGGAACACCGGGGAGCTGTTTTTT	CASSQVGNTGELFF
TRBD1	TRBV20-1	few	TRBJ1-1	TGCAGTGCTGGGGGGACAGACACTGAAGCTTTCTTT	CSAGGTDTEAFF
TRBD1	TRBV12-3/TRBV12-4	.	TRBJ2-1	TGTGCCACCGTTAGGGACAGGGCGTCCTACAATGAGCAGTTCTTC	CATVRDRASYNEQFF
TRBD1	TRBV6-2/TRBV6-3	many	TRBJ1-5	TGTGCCAGCAGTTACGTGGACAGGCTAAATCAGCCCCAGCATTTT	CASSYVDRLNQPQHF
TRBD2	TRBV4-1	.	TRBJ2-3	TGCGCCAGCAGCCGTACTAGCGGGAGTTATGGAGATACGCAGTATTTT	CASSRTSGSYGDTQYF
.	TRBV20-1	few	TRBJ2-7	TGCAGTGCTAGTCCAATCGGATATTTTCCCTACGAGCAGTACTTC	CSASPIGYFPYEQYF
.	TRBV5-5	.	TRBJ2-7	TGTGCCAGCAGCCCCGGGATCCGCTTCTACGAGCAGTACTTC	CASSPGIRFYEQYF
TRBD1	TRBV6-1	.	TRBJ2-6	TGTGCCAGCAGTCGGACAGGGGGACTTTATGGGGGGGCCAACGTCCTGACTTTC	CASSRTGGLYGGANVLTF
.	TRBV12-3/TRBV12-4	.	TRBJ2-2	TGTGCCAGCAGACCCGGGCCCGGACAGCCCACCGCGAACACCGGGGAGCTGTTTTTT	CASRPGPGQPTANTGELFF
TRBD2	TRBV24-1	.	TRBJ2-1	TGTGCCACCAGTGATACCGGGACTAGCGGGGGGGCCCTCTACAATGAGCAGTTCTTC	CATSDTGTSGGALYNEQFF
.	TRBV11-2	.	TRBJ1-6	TGTGCCAGCAGCTTAGAATCAGGGGCTCGCTCACCCCTCCACTTT	CASSLESGARSPLHF
.	TRBV20-1	few	TRBJ2-1	TGCAGTGCGGATCGGGAGAATCGGAATGAGCAGTTCTTC	CSADRENRNEQFF
.	TRBV20-1	few	TRBJ2-3	TGCAGTGCTAGAGACCCCCAGGGAACAGATACGCAGTATTTT	CSARDPQGTDTQYF
.	TRBV10-3	.	TRBJ2-1	TGTGCCATCACCGAGGGGTTCGCCTCTGCTGGCCATGAGCAGTTCTTC	CAITEGFASAGHEQFF
.	TRBV29-1	.	TRBJ2-5	TGCAGCGTTGATGGCAGGGGAAAAGGCCAAGAGACCCAGTACTTC	CSVDGRGKGQETQYF
.	TRBV3-1	.	TRBJ2-7	TGTGCCAGCAGCCAAGGGGACGGGGGTCCCTACGAGCAGTACTTC	CASSQGDGGPYEQYF
.	TRBV7-8	.	TRBJ2-3	TGTGCCAGCAGCCCCGACGGATCATACGATACGCAGTATTTT	CASSPDGSYDTQYF
TRBD1	TRBV12-3/TRBV12-4	.	TRBJ2-7	TGTGCCAGCAGTTTAAGGGGACAGGGGTACTACGAGCAGTACTTC	CASSLRGQGYYEQYF
TRBD1	TRBV5-6	.	TRBJ2-2	TGTGCCAGCAGCTCGCCCCGACAGGGGTGGAACACCGGGGAGCTGTTTTTT	CASSSPRQGWNTGELFF
TRBD1	TRBV6-2/TRBV6-3	few	TRBJ1-2	TGTGCCAGCAAAGCAGGGGGCATCAACTATGGCTACACCTTC	CASKAGGINYGYTF
.	TRBV12-3/TRBV12-4	.	TRBJ2-1	TGTGCCAGCAGACAGGTTCCGAGTGAGCAGTTCTTC	CASRQVPSEQFF
.	TRBV5-1	few	TRBJ2-1	TGTGCCAGCTCACCAGGCCCGAGCTCCTACAATGAGCAGTTCTTC	CASSPGPSSYNEQFF
TRBD2	TRBV29-1	.	TRBJ2-3	TGCAGCGTTGTTGGTAGCGGGGAGAGCACAGATACGCAGTATTTT	CSVVGSGESTDTQYF
.	TRBV20-1	.	TRBJ2-1	TGCAGTGCTAGAAAGGATACCCCCCACAATGAGCAGTTCTTC	CSARKDTPHNEQFF
TRBD2	TRBV7-3	.	TRBJ2-3	TGTGCCAGCAGTTCCGGGACTAGGCACACAGATACGCAGTATTTT	CASSSGTRHTDTQYF
.	TRBV7-9	.	TRBJ2-3	TGTGCCAGCAGCTTTTCGGCTGGGGACACAGATACGCAGTATTTT	CASSFSAGDTDTQYF
.	TRBV10-3	.	TRBJ1-1	TGTGCCATCAGCTCCCACAGGGTTTGGGGCATGAACACTGAAGCTTTCTTT	CAISSHRVWGMNTEAFF
.	TRBV6-2/TRBV6-3	.	TRBJ2-3	TGTGCCAGCAGTTCCCGTTGGAACGGGGACCGGGCAGATACGCAGTATTTT	CASSSRWNGDRADTQYF
TRBD2	TRBV30	.	TRBJ2-2	TGTGCCTGGACCCGGGGGGTGTACACCGGGGAGCTGTTTTTT	CAWTRGVYTGELFF
.	TRBV4-3	.	TRBJ2-2	TGCGCCAGCAGCCAATATCTAGACACCGGGGAGCTGTTTTTT	CASSQYLDTGELFF
.	TRBV5-5	many	TRBJ2-5	TGTGCCAGCAGCTTGTCTCCGGGTTCCGAGACCCAGTACTTC	CASSLSPGSETQYF
.	TRBV7-9	.	TRBJ2-1	TGTGCCAGCAGCTCCGGGACGAGTAACAATGAGCAGTTCTTC	CASSSGTSNNEQFF
.	TRBV6-5	.	TRBJ2-6	TGTGCCAGCAGTTATGTGGAATCTGGGGCCAACGTCCTGACTTTC	CASSYVESGANVLTF
.	TRBV20-1	many	TRBJ1-1	TGCAGTGCTAGACGGGGGGCTGCGACTGAAGCTTTCTTT	CSARRGAATEAFF
TRBD1	TRBV11-2	.	TRBJ2-7	TGTGCCAGCAGCCCGGAATGGCTCGGGACAGGAACAGGAGAGCAGTACTTC	CASSPEWLGTGTGEQYF
.	TRBV20-1	many	TRBJ1-2	TGCAGTGCTAGAGATTTAAGGGATGGCTACACCTTC	CSARDLRDGYTF
TRBD2	TRBV7-2	few	TRBJ2-1	TGTGCCAGCAGCTTAGGAACACTAGCGGGGGGGTACAATGAGCAGTTCTTC	CASSLGTLAGGYNEQFF
TRBD1	TRBV6-2/TRBV6-3	.	TRBJ2-3	TGTGCCAGCAGTTACAGGGGGCTTACCACAGATACGCAGTATTTT	CASSYRGLTTDTQYF
.	TRBV12-3/TRBV12-4	once	TRBJ2-6	TGTGCCAGCACCCGAGCCTCTGGGGCCAACGTCCTGACTTTC	CASTRASGANVLTF
TRBD2	TRBV5-1	.	TRBJ2-2	TGCGCCAGCAGCTTCAAGCGGGAGTCTCCCGGGGAGCTGTTTTTT	CASSFKRESPGELFF
.	TRBV9	many	TRBJ2-7	TGTGCCAGCAGCCCGGAAGAGGGGACCATCGAGCAGTACTTC	CASSPEEGTIEQYF
.	TRBV6-5	few	TRBJ1-2	TGTGCCAGCAGTTACACCGACGGAAGCTATGGCTACACCTTC	CASSYTDGSYGYTF
TRBD2	TRBV3-1	many	TRBJ2-3	TGTGCCAGCAGCCCGCGCTTGGCGGGGGATCCAGATACGCAGTATTTT	CASSPRLAGDPDTQYF
.	TRBV21-1	.	TRBJ1-2	TGTGCCAGCGATAATACAGGGGGCGCGTCGGTGATGTGCTATGGCTACACCTTC	CASDNTGGASVMCYGYTF
.	TRBV7-9	few	TRBJ2-1	TGTGCCAGCAGCTTAGGGCTTTCAGGGTTCTTC	CASSLGLSGFF